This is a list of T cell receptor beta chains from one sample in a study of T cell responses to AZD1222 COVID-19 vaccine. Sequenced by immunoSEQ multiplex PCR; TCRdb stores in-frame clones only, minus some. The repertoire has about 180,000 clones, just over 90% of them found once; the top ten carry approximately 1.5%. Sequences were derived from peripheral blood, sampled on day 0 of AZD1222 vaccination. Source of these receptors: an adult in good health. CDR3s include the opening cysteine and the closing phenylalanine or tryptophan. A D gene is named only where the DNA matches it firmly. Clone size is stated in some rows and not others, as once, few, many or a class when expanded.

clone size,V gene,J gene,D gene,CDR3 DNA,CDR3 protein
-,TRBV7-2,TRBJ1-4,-,TGTGCCAGCAGCTTAGCCCATAGGCGTGAAAAACTGTTTTTT,CASSLAHRREKLFF
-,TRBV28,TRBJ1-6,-,TGTGCCAGCAGTTTGTGGGGGGGCTATAATTCACCCCTCCACTTT,CASSLWGGYNSPLHF
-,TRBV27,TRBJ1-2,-,TGTGCCAGCAGCCGGAGGGGAGGCTACTATGGCTACACCTTC,CASSRRGGYYGYTF
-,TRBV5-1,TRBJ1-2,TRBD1,TGCGCCAGCAGCTTGGCCAGTTCAGGGACAGGGACGGCTACCTATGGCTACACCTTC,CASSLASSGTGTATYGYTF
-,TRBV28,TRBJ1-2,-,TGTGCCAGCAGTTCTTCCCCCTATGGCTACACCTTC,CASSSSPYGYTF
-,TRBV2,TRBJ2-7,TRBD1,TGTGCCAGCAGTGAACGGGACAGGGTATCCTACGAGCAGTACTTC,CASSERDRVSYEQYF
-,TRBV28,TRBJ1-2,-,TGTGCCAGCAGTTGGGGGACCTATGGCTACACCTTC,CASSWGTYGYTF
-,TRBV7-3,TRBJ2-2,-,TGTGCCAGCAGCTTAAGGTCTAGTTGGTATCGGGGTTCAGGCACCGGGGAGCTGTTTTTT,CASSLRSSWYRGSGTGELFF
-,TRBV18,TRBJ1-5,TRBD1,TGTGCCAGCTCACCCGGACAGGGAGAGCCCCAGCATTTT,CASSPGQGEPQHF
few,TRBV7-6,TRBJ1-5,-,TGTGCCAGCAGCCCCGAGTGGGGGGGAAGCAATCAGCCCCAGCATTTT,CASSPEWGGSNQPQHF
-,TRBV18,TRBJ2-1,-,TGTGCCAGCTCACCCGAACTAGGGTACAATGAGCAGTTCTTC,CASSPELGYNEQFF
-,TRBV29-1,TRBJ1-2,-,TGCAGCGTTGAAGATCCGCCAGGGGCGCAAGGCTACACCTTC,CSVEDPPGAQGYTF
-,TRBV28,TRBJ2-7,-,TGTGCCAGCAGTGAGCACACAAACTCCTACGAGCAGTACTTC,CASSEHTNSYEQYF
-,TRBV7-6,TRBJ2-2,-,TGTGCCAGCAGTACTACTGGGGGAGCCGGGGAGCTGTTTTTT,CASSTTGGAGELFF
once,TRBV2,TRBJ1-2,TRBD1,TGTGCCAGCAGCGAGGGACAGCCCAGGGGAGGCTACACCTTC,CASSEGQPRGGYTF
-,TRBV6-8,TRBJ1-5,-,TGTGCCAGCAGTTACTCCGTAGGGTTGGGCAATCAGCCCCAGCATTTT,CASSYSVGLGNQPQHF
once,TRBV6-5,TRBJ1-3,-,TGTGCCAGCTTCCGGAACTCTGGAAACACCATATATTTT,CASFRNSGNTIYF
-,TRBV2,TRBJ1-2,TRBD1,TGTGCCAGCAGTGTTATAGTGGGACAGGGTCTCTCTGGCTACACCTTC,CASSVIVGQGLSGYTF
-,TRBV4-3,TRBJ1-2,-,TGCGCCAGCAGTTCGGACGAGGACAGCCTCGGGGGGGGCTACACCTTC,CASSSDEDSLGGGYTF
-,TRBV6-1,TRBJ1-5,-,TGTGCCAGCAGTGATACAGGGAGGGGTCAGCCCCAGCATTTT,CASSDTGRGQPQHF
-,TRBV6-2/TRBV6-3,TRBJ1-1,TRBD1,TGTGCCAGCAGTTACTCAGGGACAGGGGGCACTGAAGCTTTCTTT,CASSYSGTGGTEAFF
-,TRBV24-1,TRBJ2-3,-,TGTGCCACCAGTGAACAGGATTCAGATACGCAGTATTTT,CATSEQDSDTQYF
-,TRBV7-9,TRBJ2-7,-,TGTGCCAGCAGCTTATTAGGGGTAGGAGAGCAGTACTTC,CASSLLGVGEQYF
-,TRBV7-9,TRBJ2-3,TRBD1,TGTGCCAGCAGACCGGACAGGGGTGGAGCAGATACGCAGTATTTT,CASRPDRGGADTQYF
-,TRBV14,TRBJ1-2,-,TGTGCCAGCAGCCCGATCCCGATTAACTATGGCTACACCTTC,CASSPIPINYGYTF
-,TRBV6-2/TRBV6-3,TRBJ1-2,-,TGTGCCAGCAGTTACTCACACGCTAGCAGCTATGGCTACACCTTC,CASSYSHASSYGYTF
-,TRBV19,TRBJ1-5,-,TGTGCCAGTAGTATTCTTGGGGATCAGCCCCAGCATTTT,CASSILGDQPQHF
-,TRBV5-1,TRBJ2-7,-,TGCGCCAGCAGCTTCTCCTACGAGCAGTACTTC,CASSFSYEQYF
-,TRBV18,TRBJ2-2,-,TGTGCCAGCTCGGGCGGGGGCCTGAACACCGGGGAGCTGTTTTTT,CASSGGGLNTGELFF
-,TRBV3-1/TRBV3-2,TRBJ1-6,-,TGTGCCAGCAGCCAATCCCCGATCGGGCATTCACCCCTCCACTTT,CASSQSPIGHSPLHF
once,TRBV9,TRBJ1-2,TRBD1,TGTGCCAGCAGCGTAGGGGGGACAGCGACTCTTAGTGGCTACACCTTC,CASSVGGTATLSGYTF
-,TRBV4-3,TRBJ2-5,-,TGCGCCAGCAGCCGAAACAGGGCTCAGGGAGAGACCCAGTACTTC,CASSRNRAQGETQYF
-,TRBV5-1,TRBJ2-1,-,TGCGCCAGCAGATGGGCGCCCCACAATGAGCAGTTCTTC,CASRWAPHNEQFF
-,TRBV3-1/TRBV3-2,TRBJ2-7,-,TGTGCCAGCAGCCAAACATCCTACGAGCAGTACTTC,CASSQTSYEQYF
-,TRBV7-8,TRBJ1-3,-,TGTGCCAGCAGCTCCTATGGAAACACCATATATTTT,CASSSYGNTIYF
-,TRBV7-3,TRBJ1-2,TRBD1,TGTGCCAGCAGCACGGGACAGAACTATGGCTACACCTTC,CASSTGQNYGYTF
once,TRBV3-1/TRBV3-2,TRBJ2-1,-,TGTGCCAGCAGCCACGAACAGGCGGCCAATGAGCAGTTCTTC,CASSHEQAANEQFF
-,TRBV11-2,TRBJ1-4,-,TGTGCCAGCAGCTTAGAGGGAGTCGCGGCGATCAATGAAAAACTGTTTTTT,CASSLEGVAAINEKLFF
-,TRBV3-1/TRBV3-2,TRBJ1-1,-,TGTGCCAGCAGCCGAAGTATCACTGAAGCTTTCTTT,CASSRSITEAFF
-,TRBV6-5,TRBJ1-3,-,TGTGCCAGCAGTCTCACATGGAGCTCTGGAAACACCATATATTTT,CASSLTWSSGNTIYF
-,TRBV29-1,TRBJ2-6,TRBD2,TGCAGCGTTGAGACTAGCGGCGGGTCCTTCTCTGGGGCCAACGTCCTGACTTTC,CSVETSGGSFSGANVLTF
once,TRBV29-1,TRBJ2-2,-,TGCAGCGATACAGGGAGAGAGCTGTTTTTT,CSDTGRELFF
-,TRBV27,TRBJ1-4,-,TGTGCCAGCAGTCCCCTGACAGCAACTAATGAAAAACTGTTTTTT,CASSPLTATNEKLFF
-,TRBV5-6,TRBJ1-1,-,TGTGCCAGCAGCTTTGGGAGACCTTACACTGAAGCTTTCTTT,CASSFGRPYTEAFF
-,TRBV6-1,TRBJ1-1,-,TGTGCCAGCAGTGAACGGGGCGACACTGAAGCTTTCTTT,CASSERGDTEAFF
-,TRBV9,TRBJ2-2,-,TGTGCCAGCAGCCCTCGACTAGACTCCACCGGGGAGCTGTTTTTT,CASSPRLDSTGELFF
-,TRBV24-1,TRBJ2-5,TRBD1,TGTGCCACCAGTGATAGATGGACAGGGGCGGGCCAAGAGACCCAGTACTTC,CATSDRWTGAGQETQYF
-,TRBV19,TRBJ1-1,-,TGTGCCAGTAGACCCCCTCACGACACTGAAGCTTTCTTT,CASRPPHDTEAFF
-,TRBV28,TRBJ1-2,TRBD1,TGTGCCATCACAGGGGGCTATGGCTACACCTTC,CAITGGYGYTF
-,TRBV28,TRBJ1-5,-,TGTGCCAGCAGTTTAAATCGGAATCAGCCCCAGCATTTT,CASSLNRNQPQHF
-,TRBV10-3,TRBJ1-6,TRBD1,TGTGCCATCAGTGAGTCGGGACAGGGGTTGTCAGGATCACCCCTCCACTTT,CAISESGQGLSGSPLHF
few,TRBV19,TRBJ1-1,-,TGTGCCAGTAGTATGGCCAGGGGAAATGAAGCTTTCTTT,CASSMARGNEAFF
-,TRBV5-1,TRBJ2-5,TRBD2,TGCGCCAGCAGCCGCCTTCTAGCGGGGGGGCTGGAGACCCAGTACTTC,CASSRLLAGGLETQYF
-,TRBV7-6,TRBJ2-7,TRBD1,TGTGCCAGCAGCTCGCGCGGGACAGGCCTCTACGAGCAGTACTTC,CASSSRGTGLYEQYF
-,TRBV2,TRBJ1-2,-,TGTGCCAGCACCCCTTCGTCAGGGTTACGCGGAATCTATGGCTACACCTTC,CASTPSSGLRGIYGYTF
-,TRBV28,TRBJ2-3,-,TGTGCCAGCAGCTATCCCGGGACCTCCCCAGGGCCAGATACGCAGTATTTT,CASSYPGTSPGPDTQYF
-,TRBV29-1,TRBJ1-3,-,TGCAGCGTTGAGGGCCAGATCCAAGGAAACACCATATATTTT,CSVEGQIQGNTIYF
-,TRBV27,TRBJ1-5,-,TGTGCCAGCAGTTTAGAGGGCAGGGGCAATCAGCCCCAGCATTTT,CASSLEGRGNQPQHF